This T cell receptor beta chain was retrieved from a study of blood T cell repertoires in COVID-19. Only in-frame clones appear in the TCRdb table, and some are missing; sequencing was by immunoSEQ multiplex PCR. This sample has 200,000 to 300,000 clones, with more than 70% found just once. CDR3 length equals 16 residues. Trimming cost V 3 bases and J 4 bases; bases outside gene matches: 11. Germline loops: CDR1 GTSNPN, CDR2 SVGIG (reference sequence). The V gene is TRBV30, the J gene TRBJ1-2, with 10 bases matching TRBD1. The receptor was derived from a woman aged 40 to 50 with acute COVID-19. Sequenced sample: PBMCs or T cells enriched from blood (not recorded which). The CDR3 bases are TGTGCCTGGAGCCCCTGGACAGGGGGAGCCTTCTATGGCTACACCTTC. As protein: CAWSPWTGGAFYGYTF.